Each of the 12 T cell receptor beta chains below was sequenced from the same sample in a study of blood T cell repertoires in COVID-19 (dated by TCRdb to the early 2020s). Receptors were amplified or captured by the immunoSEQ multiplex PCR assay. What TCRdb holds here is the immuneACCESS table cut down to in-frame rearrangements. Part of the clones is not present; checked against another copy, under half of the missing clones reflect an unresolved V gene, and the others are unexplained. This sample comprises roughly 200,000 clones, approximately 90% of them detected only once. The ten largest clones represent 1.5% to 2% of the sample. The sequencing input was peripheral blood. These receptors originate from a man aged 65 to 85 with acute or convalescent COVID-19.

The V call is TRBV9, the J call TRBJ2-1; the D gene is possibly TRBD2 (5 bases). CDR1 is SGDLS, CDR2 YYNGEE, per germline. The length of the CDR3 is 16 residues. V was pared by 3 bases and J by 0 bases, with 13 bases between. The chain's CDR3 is CASSAGGLGSYNEQFF. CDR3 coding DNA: TGTGCCAGCAGCGCCGGCGGGTTGGGCTCCTACAATGAGCAGTTCTTC.

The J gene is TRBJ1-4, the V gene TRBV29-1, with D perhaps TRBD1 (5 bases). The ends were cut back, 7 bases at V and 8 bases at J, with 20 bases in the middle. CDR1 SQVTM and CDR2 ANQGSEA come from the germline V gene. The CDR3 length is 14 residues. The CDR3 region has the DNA TGCAGCGCCCTAAGGACAATCCCGAGCGAAAAACTGTTTTTT. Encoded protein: CSALRTIPSEKLFF.

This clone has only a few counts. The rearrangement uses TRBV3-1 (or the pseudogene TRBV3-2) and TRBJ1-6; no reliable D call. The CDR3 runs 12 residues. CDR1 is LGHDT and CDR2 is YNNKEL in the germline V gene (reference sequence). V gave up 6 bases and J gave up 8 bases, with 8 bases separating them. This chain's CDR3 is CASRLLDSPLHF. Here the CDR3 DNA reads TGTGCCAGCAGACTCCTGGATTCACCCCTCCACTTT.

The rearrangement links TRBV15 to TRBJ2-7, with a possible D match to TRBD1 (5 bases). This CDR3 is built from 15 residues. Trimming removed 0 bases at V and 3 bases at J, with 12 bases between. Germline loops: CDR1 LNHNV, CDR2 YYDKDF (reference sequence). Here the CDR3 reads CATSREATADYEQYF. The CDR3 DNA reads TGTGCCACCAGCAGAGAAGCGACAGCCGACTACGAGCAGTACTTC.

The DNA for the CDR3 is TGTGCCAGCAGCCGATCGGGCGACAGCTCCTACAATGAGCAGTTCTTC. Its protein is CASSRSGDSSYNEQFF. This chain uses TRBV7-3 with TRBJ2-1; D might be TRBD1 (5 bases). Trimming removed 5 bases at V and 0 bases at J, with 14 bases between. CDR1 and CDR2 (germline): SGHTA, FQGTGA. This CDR3 has 16 amino acids.

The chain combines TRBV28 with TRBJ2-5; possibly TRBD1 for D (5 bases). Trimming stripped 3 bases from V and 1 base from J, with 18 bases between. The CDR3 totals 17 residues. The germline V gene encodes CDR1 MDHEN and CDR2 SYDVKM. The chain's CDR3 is CASSFVQRQPFQETQYF. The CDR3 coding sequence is TGTGCCAGCAGTTTTGTTCAGAGACAGCCGTTCCAAGAGACCCAGTACTTC.

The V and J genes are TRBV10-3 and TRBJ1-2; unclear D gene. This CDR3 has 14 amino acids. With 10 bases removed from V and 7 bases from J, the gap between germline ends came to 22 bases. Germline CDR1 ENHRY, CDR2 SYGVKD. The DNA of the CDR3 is TGTGCCAACTCACCGGGAGAGTCTGTCTCTGGCTACACCTTC. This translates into CANSPGESVSGYTF.

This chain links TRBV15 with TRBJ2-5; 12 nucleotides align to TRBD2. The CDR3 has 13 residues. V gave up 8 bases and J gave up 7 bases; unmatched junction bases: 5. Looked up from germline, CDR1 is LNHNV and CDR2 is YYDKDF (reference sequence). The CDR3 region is CATQGLAGVTQYF. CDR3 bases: TGTGCCACCCAGGGACTAGCGGGCGTGACCCAGTACTTC.

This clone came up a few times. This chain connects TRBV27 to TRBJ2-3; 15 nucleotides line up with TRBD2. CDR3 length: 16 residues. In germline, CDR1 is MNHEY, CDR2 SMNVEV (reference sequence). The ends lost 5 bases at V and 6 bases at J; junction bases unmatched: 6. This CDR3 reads CASSLGLAGGRDTQYF. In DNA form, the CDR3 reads TGTGCCAGCAGTCTCGGACTAGCGGGAGGGCGCGATACGCAGTATTTT.

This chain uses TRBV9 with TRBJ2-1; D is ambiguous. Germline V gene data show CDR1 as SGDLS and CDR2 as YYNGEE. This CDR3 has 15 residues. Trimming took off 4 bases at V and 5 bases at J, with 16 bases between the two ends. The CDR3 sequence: CASSSFRGPNNEQFF. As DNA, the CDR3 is TGTGCCAGCAGCTCCTTTAGAGGCCCCAACAATGAGCAGTTCTTC.

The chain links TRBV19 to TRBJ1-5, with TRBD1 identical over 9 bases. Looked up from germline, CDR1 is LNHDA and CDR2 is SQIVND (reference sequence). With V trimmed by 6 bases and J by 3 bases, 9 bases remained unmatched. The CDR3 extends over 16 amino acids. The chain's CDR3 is CASSRSDRGFNQPQHF. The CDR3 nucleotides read TGTGCCAGTAGCCGATCGGACAGGGGATTCAATCAGCCCCAGCATTTT.

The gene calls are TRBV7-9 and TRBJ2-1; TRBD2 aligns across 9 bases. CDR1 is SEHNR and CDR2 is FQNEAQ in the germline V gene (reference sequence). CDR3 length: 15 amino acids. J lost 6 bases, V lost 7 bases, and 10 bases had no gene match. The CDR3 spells CASTEAGGLINEQFF. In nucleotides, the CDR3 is TGTGCCAGCACCGAAGCGGGAGGTCTCATCAATGAGCAGTTCTTC.